Presented here are 10 T cell receptor beta chains from one specimen sequenced in a study of blood T cell repertoires in COVID-19. Using immunoSEQ multiplex PCR, the repertoire was profiled, and TCRdb retains in-frame clones only, with some absent. Of 350,000 or so clones listed, roughly nine tenths are singletons. Sequences were obtained from PBMCs or T cells enriched from blood (not recorded which). The receptors shown here come from a woman younger than 45 who had recovered from COVID-19.

The rearrangement uses TRBV27 and TRBJ2-7, with 11 bases matching TRBD1. The CDR3 covers 13 residues. The trim removed 5 bases at V and 6 bases at J, leaving 3 bases unmatched. Germline assignment: CDR1 MNHEY and CDR2 SMNVEV (reference sequence). The CDR3 spells CASSAGTGGEQYF. CDR3 bases: TGTGCCAGCAGTGCCGGGACAGGGGGCGAGCAGTACTTC.

The J gene is TRBJ2-3, the V gene TRBV20-1; 12 nucleotides match TRBD2. The CDR3 length is 18 residues. The germline V gene encodes CDR1 DFQATT and CDR2 SNEGSKA (reference sequence). J gave up 0 bases and V 3 bases, and 10 bases lay outside the gene matches. CDR3 loop: CSASDFSGTSGSTDTQYF. CDR3 in DNA: TGCAGTGCTAGTGATTTTTCCGGGACTAGCGGGAGCACAGATACGCAGTATTTT.

The sample holds one count of this clone. CDR3 nucleotides: TGTGCCAGTAGTCTCGGACAGGCTGGAGACTATGGCTACACCTTC. This gives the protein CASSLGQAGDYGYTF. The rearrangement uses TRBV19 and TRBJ1-2; 7 bases agree with TRBD1. The germline V gene has CDR1 LNHDA and CDR2 SQIVND (reference sequence). The CDR3 extends over 15 amino acids. The V segment lost 5 bases and the J segment 3 bases; nucleotides outside the gene matches: 9.

V usage is TRBV18 and J usage is TRBJ2-5; D is possibly TRBD1 (6 bases). Germline assignment: CDR1 KGHSH and CDR2 LQKENI. The ends were cut back, 6 bases at V and 4 bases at J, with 12 bases in the middle. This CDR3 comprises 13 residues. CDR3 residues: CASSLGASETQYF. The CDR3 DNA is TGTGCCAGCTCCCTGGGGGCCTCAGAGACCCAGTACTTC.

This chain joins TRBV5-4 and TRBJ2-7; 7 bases line up with TRBD1. V gave up 2 bases and J gave up 3 bases; unmatched junction bases: 17. Germline loops: CDR1 SGHNT, CDR2 YYREEE (reference sequence). This CDR3 has 18 amino acids. CDR3 sequence reads: CASSFVLQPGQLNYEQYF. CDR3 nucleotides: TGTGCCAGCAGCTTCGTGCTCCAGCCGGGACAGTTGAACTACGAGCAGTACTTC.

This clone has only one observation. The chain joins TRBV7-2 to TRBJ2-5, with unresolved D. This CDR3 contains 15 residues. The V and J ends lost 5 bases and 5 bases respectively, with 18 bases between them. CDR1 is SGHTA, CDR2 FQGNSA, per germline. CDR3 coding DNA: TGTGCCAGCAGCCCACGGAGATTGGGTCGGGAGACCCAGTACTTC. Its translation is CASSPRRLGRETQYF.

The CDR3 loop is CASSTDGNYGYTF. In nucleotides, the CDR3 is TGTGCCAGCTCTACAGACGGAAACTATGGCTACACCTTC. The V call is TRBV18, the J call TRBJ1-2; D remains unclear. The V end lost 6 bases, the J end lost 2 bases, and 10 bases lay between the germline ends. Germline loops: CDR1 KGHSH, CDR2 LQKENI. CDR3 length: 13 residues.

V gene TRBV6-1 combines with J gene TRBJ2-2, with 10 bases that match TRBD2. CDR1 and CDR2 from the germline V gene are MNHNS and SASEGT. This CDR3 region has 19 residues. Germline trimming cut 0 bases from V and 6 bases from J; bases unmatched to any gene: 13. DNA of the CDR3: TGTGCCAGCAGTGAAGCGACCCCTTGGGCTAGCGGGAGAGCCGGGGAGCTGTTTTTT. This codes for CASSEATPWASGRAGELFF.

On this clone itself: Other DNA sequences in this sample translate to the same CDR3. The V and J genes are TRBV29-1 and TRBJ2-7; possibly TRBD2 for D (5 bases). The CDR3 has 12 amino acids. Between the trimmed V and J ends, which lost 4 bases and 3 bases, there was a span of 10 bases. From germline, CDR1 is SQVTM and CDR2 ANQGSEA. CDR3 region: CSVVSGFYEQYF. The DNA for the CDR3 is TGCAGCGTTGTAAGCGGATTCTACGAGCAGTACTTC.

This clone was detected once. The CDR3 region has the DNA TGTGCCAGCAGCTTAGCGGGAGCCCCTCAGGGGCAGTTCTTC. Translating gives CASSLAGAPQGQFF. The genes are TRBV7-3 and TRBJ2-1, with 7 bases aligning to TRBD2. V shed 2 bases and J 12 bases; nucleotides not matched to a gene: 10. This CDR3 is 14 amino acids long. In germline, CDR1 is SGHTA, CDR2 FQGTGA.